These 15 T cell receptor beta chains share one sample of origin, sequenced in a study of CD8 T cells in Susac syndrome. Reverse transcription of roughly 0.5 to 1 ug RNA was performed with random hexamers. MiXCR, run by TCRdb on the immunoSEQ multiplex PCR reads, gives a single entry per CDR3 protein. The repertoire holds about 47,000 distinct CDR3 sequences, with roughly 92% as singletons. The sequencing sample was made of CD8+ T cells from PBMCs. The receptor source for this set is a human donor in good health.

This sequence joins TRBV6-4 and TRBJ2-3; D gene uncertain. Germline values: CDR1 MRHNA, CDR2 SNTAGT. Trimming cost V 2 bases and J 2 bases, with 8 bases left between them. The CDR3 totals 14 residues. In DNA form, the CDR3 reads TGTGCCAGCAGTGACGGCGCACTCACAGATACGCAGTATTTT. Residues: CASSDGALTDTQYF.

For the CDR3, the DNA is TGTGCCAGCAACCGCCCCGAGGACAGGGAGGACGGGGAGCTGTTTTTT. It encodes CASNRPEDREDGELFF. The chain uses TRBV7-2 and TRBJ2-2, with 8 bases that match TRBD1. V shed 7 bases, J shed 7 bases, and the junction held 14 bases outside the gene matches. The CDR3 has 16 amino acids. The V gene's germline CDR1 is SGHTA and CDR2 FQGNSA.

The J gene is TRBJ2-5, the V gene TRBV12-3 or TRBV12-4, with TRBD2 matching 11 bases. The CDR3 loop spans 17 amino acids. V lost 4 bases to trimming and J lost 2 bases; unmatched junction nucleotides: 9. This CDR3 is CASSSTSGSPDQETQYF. DNA of the CDR3: TGTGCCAGCAGTTCCACTAGCGGGAGTCCCGATCAAGAGACCCAGTACTTC.

This clonotype was seen only a few times. J is TRBJ2-1 and V is TRBV6-6; a weak D match, TRBD2 (5 bases). The length of the CDR3 is 12 residues. The V and J ends lost 3 bases and 8 bases respectively, with 8 bases between them. From germline, CDR1 is MNHNY and CDR2 SVGAGI (reference sequence). Here the CDR3 DNA reads TGTGCCAGCAGTTATATCGGGGATGAGCAGTTCTTC. Translation gives CASSYIGDEQFF.

The chain joins TRBV29-1 to TRBJ2-7, with TRBD2 as a possible D gene (6 bases). Germline values: CDR1 SQVTM, CDR2 ANQGSEA. This CDR3 contains 14 residues. Trimming took off 1 base at V and 2 bases at J, with 12 bases between the two ends. The CDR3 DNA follows: TGCAGCGTTGAAGTAGCGGAAACGACCTACGAGCAGTACTTC. Protein sequence: CSVEVAETTYEQYF.

As DNA, the CDR3 is TGCAGCGTTGTTCCCCCTTGGCGGGGGCGTAATGAGCAGTTCTTC. Amino acid sequence: CSVVPPWRGRNEQFF. The chain combines TRBV29-1 with TRBJ2-1; TRBD2 is a possible D gene (7 bases). The germline CDR1 and CDR2 sequences are SQVTM and ANQGSEA. This CDR3 has 15 amino acids. V was trimmed by 4 bases and J by 7 bases, leaving 20 bases between them.

The chain joins TRBV24-1 to TRBJ1-1; D perhaps matches TRBD1 (6 bases). Trimming left V 7 bases short and J 4 bases short, with 12 bases between. The CDR3 contains 13 residues. CDR1 KGHDR and CDR2 SFDVKD come from the germline V gene. The DNA of the CDR3 is TGTGCCACCAGAGCCAGGGGAGGCACTGAAGCTTTCTTT. Protein: CATRARGGTEAFF.

The gene calls are TRBV5-5 and TRBJ2-6; D perhaps matches TRBD1 (7 bases). Germline V lookup: CDR1 SGHKS, CDR2 YYEKEE (reference sequence). This CDR3 is built from 18 residues. V lost 1 base, J lost 0 bases, and 14 bases lay in between. For the CDR3, the DNA is TGTGCCAGCAGCTTGACGGAGGGGGCCCCCTCTGGGGCCAACGTCCTGACTTTC. Translation: CASSLTEGAPSGANVLTF.

Remarks on this clonotype: The junction and the germline gene differ at one end; a read error may be behind it. The chain combines TRBV7-7 with TRBJ2-7; D not resolved. The V gene's germline CDR1 is SSHAT and CDR2 FNYEAQ (reference sequence). There are 13 residues in the CDR3. DNA for the CDR3: TGTGCTAGCAGCTTAGAGCAAGGCTACGAGCAGTACTTC. It specifies CASSLEQGYEQYF.

The chain joins TRBV6-6 to TRBJ1-1; 7 bases map to TRBD1. This CDR3 comprises 16 residues. Germline-derived CDR1 and CDR2 are MNHNY and SVGAGI (reference sequence). Losses at the gene ends were 3 bases for V and 5 bases for J; bases not matched to a gene: 12. CDR3 in DNA: TGTGCCAGCAGTTATAGTGACAGGGACCTAAGGACTGAAGCTTTCTTT. Its protein is CASSYSDRDLRTEAFF.

This clonotype is a singleton in its sample. This chain uses TRBV19 with TRBJ1-1; no definite D call. Trimming took off 6 bases at V and 3 bases at J, with 8 bases between the two ends. The CDR3 runs to 12 residues. From germline, CDR1 is LNHDA and CDR2 SQIVND (reference sequence). CDR3 residues: CASSYPYTEAFF. CDR3 coding DNA: TGTGCCAGTAGCTACCCCTACACTGAAGCTTTCTTT.

The V gene is TRBV2, the J gene TRBJ1-1; no definite D call. The CDR3 covers 16 residues. V was trimmed by 5 bases and J by 4 bases, leaving 20 bases between them. Germline V gene data show CDR1 as SNHLY and CDR2 as FYNNEI. CDR3 loop: CASSSGRVRGVTEAFF. CDR3 DNA sequence: TGTGCCAGCAGTTCGGGGAGGGTGCGGGGAGTCACTGAAGCTTTCTTT.

This clonotype was observed a single time. J is TRBJ2-7 and V is TRBV5-4; D gene unclear. The CDR3 length is 13 residues. The V gene's germline CDR1 is SGHNT and CDR2 YYREEE (reference sequence). Trimming cost V 4 bases and J 5 bases, with 13 bases left between them. The CDR3 nucleotides read TGTGCCAGCAGCCTTCCCCTGGCAGACGAGCAGTACTTC. Protein: CASSLPLADEQYF.

V and J are TRBV27 and TRBJ1-2; 8 positions match TRBD1. J gave up 0 bases and V 6 bases, and 9 bases lay outside the gene matches. Germline V gene sequence: CDR1 MNHEY, CDR2 SMNVEV (reference sequence). CDR3 length: 16 residues. The CDR3 protein is CASRKDRENPNYGYTF. The DNA of the CDR3 is TGTGCCAGCAGAAAGGACAGGGAAAATCCTAACTATGGCTACACCTTC.

This chain connects TRBV5-1 to TRBJ1-2; no clear D. This CDR3 is built from 13 residues. Trimming left V 1 base short and J 6 bases short, with 10 bases between. The germline V gene encodes CDR1 SGHRS and CDR2 YFSETQ. CDR3 in amino acids: CASSLTAWDGYTF. Here the CDR3 DNA reads TGCGCCAGCAGCTTGACGGCTTGGGATGGCTACACCTTC.